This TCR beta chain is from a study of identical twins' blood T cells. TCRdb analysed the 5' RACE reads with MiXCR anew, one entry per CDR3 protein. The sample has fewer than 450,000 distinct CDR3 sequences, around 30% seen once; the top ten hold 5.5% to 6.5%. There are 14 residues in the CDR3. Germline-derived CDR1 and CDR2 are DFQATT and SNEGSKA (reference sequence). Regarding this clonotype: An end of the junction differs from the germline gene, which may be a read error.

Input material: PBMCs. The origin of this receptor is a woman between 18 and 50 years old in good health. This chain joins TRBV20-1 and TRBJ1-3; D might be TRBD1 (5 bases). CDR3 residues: CSVRAGGDGNTIYF. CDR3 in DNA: TGCAGTGTTAGAGCGGGGGGAGACGGAAACACCATATATTTT.